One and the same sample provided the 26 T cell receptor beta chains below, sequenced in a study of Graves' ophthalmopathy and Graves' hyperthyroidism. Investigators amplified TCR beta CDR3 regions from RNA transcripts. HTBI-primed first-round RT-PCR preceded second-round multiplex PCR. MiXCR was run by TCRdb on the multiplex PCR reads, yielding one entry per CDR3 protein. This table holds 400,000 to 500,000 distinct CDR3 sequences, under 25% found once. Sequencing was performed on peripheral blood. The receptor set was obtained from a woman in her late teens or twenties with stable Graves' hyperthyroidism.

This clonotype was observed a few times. In nucleotides, the CDR3 is TGTGCCAGCAGACAACAGACGGGGGCAGTATGGGGCTACACCTTC. This translates into CASRQQTGAVWGYTF. V is TRBV11-3 and J is TRBJ1-2; perhaps TRBD1 as D (6 bases). Trimming removed 6 bases at V and 8 bases at J, with 22 bases between. Germline CDR1 and CDR2: SGHNT and YENEEA. CDR3 length: 15 residues.

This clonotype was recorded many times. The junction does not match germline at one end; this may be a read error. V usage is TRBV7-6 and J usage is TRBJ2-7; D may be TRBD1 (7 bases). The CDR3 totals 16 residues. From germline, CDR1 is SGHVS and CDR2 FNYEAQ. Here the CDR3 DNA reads TGTGCCAGCAGCCTGAAGACAGGGAGGATGGCCTACGAGCAGTGCTTC. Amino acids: CASSLKTGRMAYEQCF. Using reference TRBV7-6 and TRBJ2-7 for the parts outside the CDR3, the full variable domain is GAGVSQSPRYKVTKRGQDVALRCDPISGHVSLYWYRQALGQGPEFLTYFNYEAQQDKSGLPNDRFSAERPEGSISTLTIQRTEQRDSAMYRCASSLKTGRMAYEQCFGPGTRLTVT.

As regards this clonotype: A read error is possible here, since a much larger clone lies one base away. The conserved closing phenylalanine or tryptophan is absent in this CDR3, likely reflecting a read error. The CDR3 spells CASSLTGDHGYTL. In nucleotides, the CDR3 is TGTGCCAGCAGCTTGACAGGGGATCATGGCTACACCCTC. The J gene is TRBJ1-2, the V gene TRBV11-2; 8 bases line up with TRBD1. The CDR3 consists of 13 residues. Per germline, CDR1 SGHAT and CDR2 FQNNGV. The V and J ends lost 3 bases and 6 bases, in that order; junction bases with no gene match: 3.

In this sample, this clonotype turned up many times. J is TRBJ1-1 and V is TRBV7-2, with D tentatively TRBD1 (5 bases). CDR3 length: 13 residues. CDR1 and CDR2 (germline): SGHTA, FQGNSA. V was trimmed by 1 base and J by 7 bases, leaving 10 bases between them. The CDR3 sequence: CASSLGRAIEAFF. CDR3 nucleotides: TGTGCCAGCAGCTTAGGCAGGGCCATTGAAGCTTTCTTT.

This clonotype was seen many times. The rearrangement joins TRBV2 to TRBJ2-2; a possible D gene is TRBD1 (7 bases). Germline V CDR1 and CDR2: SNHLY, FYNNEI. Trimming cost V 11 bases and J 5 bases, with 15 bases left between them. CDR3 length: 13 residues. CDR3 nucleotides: TGTGCCTCAGACAGGGAGGTGACCGGGGAGCTGTTTTTT. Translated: CASDREVTGELFF.

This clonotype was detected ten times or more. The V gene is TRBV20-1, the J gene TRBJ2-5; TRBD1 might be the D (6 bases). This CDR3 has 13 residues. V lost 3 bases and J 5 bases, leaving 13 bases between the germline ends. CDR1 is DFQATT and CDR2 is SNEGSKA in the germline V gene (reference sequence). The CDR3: CSASAGVDETQYF. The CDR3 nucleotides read TGCAGTGCTAGTGCAGGGGTAGACGAGACCCAGTACTTC.

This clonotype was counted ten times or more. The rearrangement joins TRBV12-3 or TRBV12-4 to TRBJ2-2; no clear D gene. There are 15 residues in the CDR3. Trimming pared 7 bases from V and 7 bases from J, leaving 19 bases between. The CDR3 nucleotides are TGTGCCAGCATTCCGGGCCGGCAGATCTACGGGGAGCTGTTTTTT. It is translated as CASIPGRQIYGELFF.

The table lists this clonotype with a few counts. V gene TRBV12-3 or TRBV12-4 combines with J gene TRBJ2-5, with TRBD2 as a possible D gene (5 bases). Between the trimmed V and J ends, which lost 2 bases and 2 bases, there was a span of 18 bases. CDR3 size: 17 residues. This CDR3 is CASSLSRMISAQETQYF. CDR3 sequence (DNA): TGTGCCAGCAGTTTATCAAGGATGATTAGCGCACAAGAGACCCAGTACTTC.

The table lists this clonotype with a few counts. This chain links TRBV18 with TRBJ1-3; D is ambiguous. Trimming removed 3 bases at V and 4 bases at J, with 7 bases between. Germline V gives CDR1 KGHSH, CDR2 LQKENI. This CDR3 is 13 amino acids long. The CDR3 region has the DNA TGTGCCAGCTCACCGTCAGACGGAAACACCATATATTTT. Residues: CASSPSDGNTIYF. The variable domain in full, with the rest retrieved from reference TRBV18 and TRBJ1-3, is NAGVMQNPRHLVRRRGQEARLRCSPMKGHSHVYWYRQLPEEGLKFMVYLQKENIIDESGMPKERFSAEFPKEGPSILRIQQVVRGDSAAYFCASSPSDGNTIYFGEGSWLTVV.

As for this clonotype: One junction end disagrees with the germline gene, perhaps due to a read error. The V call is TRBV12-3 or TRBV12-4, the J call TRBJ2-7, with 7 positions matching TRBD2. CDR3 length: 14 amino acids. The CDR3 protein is CAGSFGIRGGDQYF. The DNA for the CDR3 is TGTGCCGGCAGTTTCGGGATTAGGGGAGGGGATCAGTACTTC.

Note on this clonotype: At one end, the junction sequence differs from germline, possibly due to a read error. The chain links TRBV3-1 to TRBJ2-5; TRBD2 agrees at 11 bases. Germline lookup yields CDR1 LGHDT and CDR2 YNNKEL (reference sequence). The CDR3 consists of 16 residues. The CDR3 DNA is TGTGCCAGCATCCAAGATATAACTAGCGGGAGCCAGACCCAGTACTTC. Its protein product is CASIQDITSGSQTQYF.

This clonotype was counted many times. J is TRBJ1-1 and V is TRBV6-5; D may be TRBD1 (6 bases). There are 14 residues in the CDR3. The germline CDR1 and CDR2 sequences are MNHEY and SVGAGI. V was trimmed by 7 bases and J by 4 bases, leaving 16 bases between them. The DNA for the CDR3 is TGTGCCAGCACTTTAAACAGGGCCGCCACTGAAGCTTTCTTT. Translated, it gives CASTLNRAATEAFF.

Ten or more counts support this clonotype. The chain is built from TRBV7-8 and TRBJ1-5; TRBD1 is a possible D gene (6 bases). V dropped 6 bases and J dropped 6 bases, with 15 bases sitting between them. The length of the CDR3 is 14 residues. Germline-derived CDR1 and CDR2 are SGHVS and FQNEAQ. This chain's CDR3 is CASSTTGIGQPQHF. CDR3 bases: TGTGCCAGCAGTACTACAGGGATAGGTCAGCCCCAGCATTTT.

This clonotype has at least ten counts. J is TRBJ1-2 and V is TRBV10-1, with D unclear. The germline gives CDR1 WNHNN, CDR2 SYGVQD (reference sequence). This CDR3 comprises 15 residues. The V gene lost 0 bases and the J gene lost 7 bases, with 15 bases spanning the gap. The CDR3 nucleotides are TGCGCCAGCAGTGAGTCGAGGATCGGCGATGGTGGCTACACCTTC. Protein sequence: CASSESRIGDGGYTF.

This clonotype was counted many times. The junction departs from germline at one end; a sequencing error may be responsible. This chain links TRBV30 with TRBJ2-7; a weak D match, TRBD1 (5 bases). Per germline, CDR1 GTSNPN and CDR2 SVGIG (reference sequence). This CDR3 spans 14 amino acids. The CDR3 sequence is CAWSVRGSSYEQYF. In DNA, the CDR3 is TGTGCCTGGAGTGTAAGGGGTTCATCATACGAGCAGTATTTC.

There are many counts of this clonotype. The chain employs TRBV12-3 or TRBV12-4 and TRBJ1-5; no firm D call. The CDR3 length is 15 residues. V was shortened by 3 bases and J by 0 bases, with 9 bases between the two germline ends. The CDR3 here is CASSFGLYSNQPQHF. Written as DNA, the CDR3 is TGTGCCAGCAGTTTCGGGTTATATAGCAATCAGCCCCAGCATTTT.

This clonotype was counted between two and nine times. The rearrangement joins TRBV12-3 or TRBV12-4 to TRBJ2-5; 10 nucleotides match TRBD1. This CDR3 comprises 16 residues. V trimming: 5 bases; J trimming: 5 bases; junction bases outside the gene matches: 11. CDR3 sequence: CASSPRTGGGLETQYF. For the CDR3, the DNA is TGTGCCAGCAGTCCCAGGACAGGGGGAGGGTTGGAGACCCAGTACTTC.

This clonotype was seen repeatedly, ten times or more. CDR3 amino acids: CASSFTGGGGELFF. Written as DNA, the CDR3 is TGTGCCAGCAGTTTTACAGGGGGAGGCGGGGAGCTGTTTTTT. The chain carries TRBV12-3 or TRBV12-4 and TRBJ2-2; TRBD1 agrees at 8 bases. The CDR3 is 14 residues long. J was trimmed by 7 bases and V by 3 bases; bases with no gene match: 4.

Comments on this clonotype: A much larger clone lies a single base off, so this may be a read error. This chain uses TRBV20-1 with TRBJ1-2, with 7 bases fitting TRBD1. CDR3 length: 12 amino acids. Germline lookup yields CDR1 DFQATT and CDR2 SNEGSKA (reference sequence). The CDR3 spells CCAIRGNFGYTF. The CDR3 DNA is TGCTGTGCTATCAGGGGGAATTTTGGCTACACCTTC.

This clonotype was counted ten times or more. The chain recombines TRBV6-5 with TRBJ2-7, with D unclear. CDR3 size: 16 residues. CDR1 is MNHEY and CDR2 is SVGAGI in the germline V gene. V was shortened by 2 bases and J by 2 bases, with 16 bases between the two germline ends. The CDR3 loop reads CASSYGSPLHAYEQYF. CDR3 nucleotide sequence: TGTGCCAGCAGTTACGGATCTCCGCTTCATGCCTACGAGCAGTACTTC.

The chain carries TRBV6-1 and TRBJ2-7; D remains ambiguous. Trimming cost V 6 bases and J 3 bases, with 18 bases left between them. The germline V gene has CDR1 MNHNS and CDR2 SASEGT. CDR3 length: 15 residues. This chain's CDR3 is CASSQRSMDYYEQYF. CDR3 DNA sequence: TGTGCCAGCAGCCAACGGAGTATGGATTACTACGAGCAGTACTTC.

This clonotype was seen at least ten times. The CDR3: CASSLIDGSQETQYF. DNA of the CDR3: TGTGCCAGCAGTTTAATCGACGGGTCCCAAGAGACCCAGTACTTC. This chain uses TRBV12-3 or TRBV12-4 with TRBJ2-5; no clear D gene. The CDR3 covers 15 residues. The germline V and J ends were trimmed by 2 bases and 1 base, with 11 bases remaining between them.

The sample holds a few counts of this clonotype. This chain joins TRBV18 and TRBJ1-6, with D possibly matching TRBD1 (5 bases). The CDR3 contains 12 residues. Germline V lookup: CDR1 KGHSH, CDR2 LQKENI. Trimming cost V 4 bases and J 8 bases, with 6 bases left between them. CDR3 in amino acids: CASSRGDSPLHF. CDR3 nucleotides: TGTGCCAGCTCACGGGGGGATTCACCCCTCCACTTT.

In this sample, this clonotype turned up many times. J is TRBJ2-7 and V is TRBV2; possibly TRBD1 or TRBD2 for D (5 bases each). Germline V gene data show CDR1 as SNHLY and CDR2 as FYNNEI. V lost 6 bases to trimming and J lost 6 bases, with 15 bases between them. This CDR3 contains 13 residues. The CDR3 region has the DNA TGTGCCAGCAGCTGGGTGGGGGAGCGCGAGCAGTACTTC. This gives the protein CASSWVGEREQYF.

The DNA for the CDR3 is TGTGCCAGCAGTCCCAGACTAGCGCTTAGTTTAGGAGAGCAGTACTTC. Its protein product is CASSPRLALSLGEQYF. The rearrangement joins TRBV28 to TRBJ2-7, with TRBD2 identical over 8 bases. Trimming cost V 5 bases and J 7 bases; bases outside gene matches: 16. Germline V gene data show CDR1 as MDHEN and CDR2 as SYDVKM. The CDR3 is 16 residues long.

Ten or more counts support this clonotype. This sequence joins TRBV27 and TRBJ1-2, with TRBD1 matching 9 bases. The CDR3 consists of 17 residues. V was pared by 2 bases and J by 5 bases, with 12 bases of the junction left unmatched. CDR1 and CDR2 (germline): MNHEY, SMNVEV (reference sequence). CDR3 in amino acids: CASSLRRPGQGGYGYTF. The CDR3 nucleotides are TGTGCCAGCAGTTTAAGGCGCCCGGGACAGGGAGGTTATGGCTACACCTTC.